The rows below give T cell receptor beta chains drawn from one sample of a study of human T cells and chemical hapten exposure. MiXCR, run by TCRdb on the RACE reads, gives a single entry per CDR3 protein. The profile shows some 90,000 distinct CDR3 sequences, about a tenth of them singletons. This material consisted of whole blood, taken in connection with sensitization to the hapten diphenylcyclopropenone (DPC). The receptor source for this set is a woman aged 25 to 45 with alopecia areata. Some clones in this sample may be carry-over from other donors' samples. Both conserved end residues are part of each CDR3. Each record gives: J gene, D gene, clone size, V gene, CDR3 DNA, CDR3 protein. The D gene is left open where the match is weak. Clone size is shown for a subset of rows, as once, few, many or a class of expanded clone.

J gene: TRBJ2-3; D gene: .; clone size: .; V gene: TRBV20-1; CDR3 DNA: TGCAGTGCTCGGGCCCAGTTCGGAGATACGCAGTATTTT; CDR3 protein: CSARAQFGDTQYF
J gene: TRBJ2-7; D gene: TRBD2; clone size: many; V gene: TRBV18; CDR3 DNA: TGTGCCAGCTCAGCGGGAGAGCTCCACGAGCAGTACTTC; CDR3 protein: CASSAGELHEQYF
J gene: TRBJ2-2; D gene: .; clone size: .; V gene: TRBV28; CDR3 DNA: TGTGCCAGCGTCGTGGAATTCGGCTCCCCGAACACCGGGGAGCTGTTTTTT; CDR3 protein: CASVVEFGSPNTGELFF
J gene: TRBJ2-3; D gene: TRBD2; clone size: .; V gene: TRBV6-2/TRBV6-3; CDR3 DNA: TGTGCCAGCCAGGAATGGGGAGCGGGGGACACAGATACGCAGTATTTT; CDR3 protein: CASQEWGAGDTDTQYF
J gene: TRBJ2-1; D gene: TRBD2; clone size: .; V gene: TRBV20-1; CDR3 DNA: TGCAGTGCTATGGGGCCTAGCGGGAGGTCGGAGGAGCAGTTCTTC; CDR3 protein: CSAMGPSGRSEEQFF
J gene: TRBJ2-2; D gene: TRBD2; clone size: many; V gene: TRBV20-1; CDR3 DNA: TGCAGTGCTAGAGAGGGGGGGAGCGACACCGGGGAGCTGTTTTTT; CDR3 protein: CSAREGGSDTGELFF
J gene: TRBJ1-5; D gene: TRBD1; clone size: .; V gene: TRBV19; CDR3 DNA: TGTGCCACTCAGGACAGGGGAGTCGCTAGCAATCAGCCCCAGCATTTT; CDR3 protein: CATQDRGVASNQPQHF
J gene: TRBJ1-4; D gene: .; clone size: .; V gene: TRBV2; CDR3 DNA: TGTGCCAGCAGTGATGCCCCCGGGACCCAGGATGAAAAACTGTTTTTT; CDR3 protein: CASSDAPGTQDEKLFF
J gene: TRBJ2-3; D gene: TRBD2; clone size: few; V gene: TRBV14; CDR3 DNA: TGTGCCAGCAGCCCATGGCGGGGGTACACAGATACGCAGTATTTT; CDR3 protein: CASSPWRGYTDTQYF
J gene: TRBJ1-2; D gene: .; clone size: few; V gene: TRBV20-1; CDR3 DNA: TGCAGTGCTAGAGATCAGGATTCGACCTACTATGGCTACACCTTC; CDR3 protein: CSARDQDSTYYGYTF
J gene: TRBJ2-6; D gene: TRBD1; clone size: few; V gene: TRBV30; CDR3 DNA: TGTGCCTGGTGCCGGGACAGGGATATCTCTGGGGCCAACGTCCTGACTTTC; CDR3 protein: CAWCRDRDISGANVLTF
J gene: TRBJ1-5; D gene: .; clone size: many; V gene: TRBV28; CDR3 DNA: TGTGCCAGCAGTCAAAGGCCCCAGCATTTT; CDR3 protein: CASSQRPQHF
J gene: TRBJ1-5; D gene: .; clone size: many; V gene: TRBV5-1; CDR3 DNA: TGCGCCAGCAGCTTGGCAGGGGAAGGGCCCCAGCATTTT; CDR3 protein: CASSLAGEGPQHF
J gene: TRBJ2-3; D gene: .; clone size: .; V gene: TRBV7-2; CDR3 DNA: TGTGCCAGCAGCGCGCAGGAGGTGGATACGCAGTATTTT; CDR3 protein: CASSAQEVDTQYF
J gene: TRBJ2-1; D gene: TRBD2; clone size: .; V gene: TRBV5-4; CDR3 DNA: TGTGCCAGCAGCTTGTCTCGCTCTAGCGGACCTAATGAGCAGTTCTTC; CDR3 protein: CASSLSRSSGPNEQFF
J gene: TRBJ2-2; D gene: .; clone size: many; V gene: TRBV12-3/TRBV12-4; CDR3 DNA: TGTGCCAGCAGTTTACCCCCAGGGGTCGGGGAGCTGTTTTTT; CDR3 protein: CASSLPPGVGELFF
J gene: TRBJ2-1; D gene: TRBD2; clone size: many; V gene: TRBV27; CDR3 DNA: TGTGCCAGCAGTTTATACGGACTAGTCAATGAGCAGTTCTTC; CDR3 protein: CASSLYGLVNEQFF
J gene: TRBJ1-1; D gene: .; clone size: many; V gene: TRBV29-1; CDR3 DNA: TGCAGCGTTAGACAGTCTGAAGCTTTCTTT; CDR3 protein: CSVRQSEAFF
J gene: TRBJ2-1; D gene: .; clone size: few; V gene: TRBV7-6; CDR3 DNA: TGTGCCAGCAGCTTAGGTCTACAGGAAAACAATGAGCAGTTCTTC; CDR3 protein: CASSLGLQENNEQFF
J gene: TRBJ1-1; D gene: TRBD1; clone size: many; V gene: TRBV27; CDR3 DNA: TGTGCCAGCAGTCCTCAGGGGGCGCGCACTGAAGCTTTCTTT; CDR3 protein: CASSPQGARTEAFF
J gene: TRBJ2-7; D gene: .; clone size: many; V gene: TRBV30; CDR3 DNA: TGTGCCTGGAGTGTATGGGGGGCGGACAGCTCCTACGAGCAGTACTTC; CDR3 protein: CAWSVWGADSSYEQYF
J gene: TRBJ2-7; D gene: TRBD1; clone size: .; V gene: TRBV6-2/TRBV6-3; CDR3 DNA: TGTGCCAGCCGATCAGGGGGATACGAGCAGTACTTC; CDR3 protein: CASRSGGYEQYF
J gene: TRBJ2-5; D gene: .; clone size: .; V gene: TRBV4-1; CDR3 DNA: TGCGCCAGCAGCCAAGATTTATTAGAGACCCAGTACTTC; CDR3 protein: CASSQDLLETQYF
J gene: TRBJ2-3; D gene: .; clone size: few; V gene: TRBV11-2; CDR3 DNA: TGTGCCAGCAGCTTAGTTCGGCGGGGCACAGATACGCAGTATTTT; CDR3 protein: CASSLVRRGTDTQYF
J gene: TRBJ1-5; D gene: .; clone size: .; V gene: TRBV28; CDR3 DNA: TGTGCCAGCAGTGTGGGCCATGCGCAGCATTTT; CDR3 protein: CASSVGHAQHF
J gene: TRBJ1-5; D gene: TRBD1; clone size: many; V gene: TRBV20-1; CDR3 DNA: TGCAGTGCTTCCGGGACAGTTTTCAATCAGCCCCAGCATTTT; CDR3 protein: CSASGTVFNQPQHF